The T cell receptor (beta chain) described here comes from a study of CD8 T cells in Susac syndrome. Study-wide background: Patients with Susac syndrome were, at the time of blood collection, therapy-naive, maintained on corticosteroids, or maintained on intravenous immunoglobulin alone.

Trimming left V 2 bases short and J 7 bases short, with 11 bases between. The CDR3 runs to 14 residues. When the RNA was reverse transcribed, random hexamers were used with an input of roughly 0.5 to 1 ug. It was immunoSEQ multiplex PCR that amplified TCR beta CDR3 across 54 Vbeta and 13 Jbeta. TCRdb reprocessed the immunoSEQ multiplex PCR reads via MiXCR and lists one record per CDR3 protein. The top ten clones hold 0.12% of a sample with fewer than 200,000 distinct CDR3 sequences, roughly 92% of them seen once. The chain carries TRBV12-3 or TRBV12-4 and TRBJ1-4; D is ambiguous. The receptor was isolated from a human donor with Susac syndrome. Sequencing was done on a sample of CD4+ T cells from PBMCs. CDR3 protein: CASSLKTYGEKLFF. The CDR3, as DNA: TGTGCCAGCAGTTTAAAGACATATGGTGAAAAACTGTTTTTT.